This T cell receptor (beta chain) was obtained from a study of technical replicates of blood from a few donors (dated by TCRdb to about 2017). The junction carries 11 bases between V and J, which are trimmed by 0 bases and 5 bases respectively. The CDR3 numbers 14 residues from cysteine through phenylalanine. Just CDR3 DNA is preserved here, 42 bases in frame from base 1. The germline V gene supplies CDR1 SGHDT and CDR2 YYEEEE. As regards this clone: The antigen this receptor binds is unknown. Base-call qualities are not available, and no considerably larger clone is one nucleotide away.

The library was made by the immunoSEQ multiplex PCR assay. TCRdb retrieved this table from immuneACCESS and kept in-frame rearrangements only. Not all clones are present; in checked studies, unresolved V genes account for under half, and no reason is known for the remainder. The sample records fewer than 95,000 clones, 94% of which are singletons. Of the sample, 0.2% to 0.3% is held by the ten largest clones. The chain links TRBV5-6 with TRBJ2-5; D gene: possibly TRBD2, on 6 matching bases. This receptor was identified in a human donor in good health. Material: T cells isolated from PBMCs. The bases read TGTGCCAGCAGCTTGGGGGCGGGGCAGGAGACCCAGTACTTC. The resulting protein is CASSLGAGQETQYF.